The rows below give T cell receptor beta chains drawn from one sample of a study of cytomegalovirus exposure and HLA in healthy donors. Profiled with immunoSEQ multiplex PCR; TCRdb holds only in-frame clones, not every one. The sample contains 150,000 to 200,000 clones, more than 75% of which appear only once. The sample consisted of PBMCs. These TCRs come from a woman aged 50 to 60 in good health and CMV-seronegative. Each CDR3 is given with its conserved first and last residue. D genes are given only for firm matches.

J gene	V gene	D gene	CDR3 protein
TRBJ2-7	TRBV9	NA	CASSPGGGGASLEQYF
TRBJ1-2	TRBV6-5	NA	CASSSGGQNYGYTF
TRBJ2-1	TRBV27	NA	CASSPPSASDNNEQFF
TRBJ1-1	TRBV27	NA	CASSPLTGLNTEAFF
TRBJ2-7	TRBV6-6	NA	CASSTRQTRNEQYF
TRBJ2-1	TRBV7-2	NA	CASSLVDSPYNEQFF
TRBJ2-5	TRBV5-1	TRBD1	CASSFEGTGAETQYF
TRBJ1-2	TRBV28	NA	CASSLTGFYGYTF
TRBJ2-2	TRBV25-1	NA	CASSEYGQSNTGELFF
TRBJ2-5	TRBV2	TRBD2	CASSNGRGLSATQYF
TRBJ1-2	TRBV10-3	NA	CAIQTVNYGYTF
TRBJ1-1	TRBV7-9	TRBD1	CASSFNRGRTEAFF
TRBJ1-1	TRBV27	NA	CASSLHQGMNTEAFF
TRBJ2-7	TRBV5-4	NA	CASSLATTGSYEQYF
TRBJ2-7	TRBV9	TRBD2	CASSSSGTSVEQYF
TRBJ2-7	TRBV7-9	NA	CASSKKDRQYF
TRBJ1-2	TRBV28	NA	CASTWGGGYGYTF
TRBJ1-1	TRBV19	TRBD1	CASSPRTGLRSNTEAFF
TRBJ1-5	TRBV7-9	NA	CSSSSTGTRNQPQHF
TRBJ2-1	TRBV5-8	NA	CASSLRVRAGGPRGQFF
TRBJ2-5	TRBV5-4	TRBD1	CASSFMGTGVGETQYF
TRBJ2-7	TRBV5-1	TRBD1	CASSLDRGLSYEQYF
TRBJ2-5	TRBV18	NA	CASSPLRTEGETQYF
TRBJ2-2	TRBV10-2	TRBD2	CASTGLAGGRTVGTGELFF
TRBJ2-5	TRBV6-5	NA	CASSPSGERSAQYF
NA	TRBV4-3	TRBD1	CASSPRTGVNEQYF
TRBJ2-7	TRBV19	TRBD2	CASSMASGAYEQYF
TRBJ1-2	TRBV30	TRBD1	CAWRHTSGTAPYGYTF
TRBJ2-1	TRBV29-1	NA	CSGGGGGGYEQFF
TRBJ2-5	TRBV6-5	TRBD2	CASRTSGGLLETQYF
TRBJ1-2	TRBV5-5	TRBD1	CASSFTQGALIYGYTF
TRBJ2-3	TRBV2	NA	CASQGGGTDTQYF